This is a list of T cell receptor beta chains from one sample in a study of blood T cell repertoires in COVID-19. Here immunoSEQ multiplex PCR was the method, and the copy in TCRdb shows in-frame clones only, minus some. The sample has over 200,000 clones; around four fifths are singletons. The sample taken for sequencing was peripheral blood. Source of these receptors: a man older than 75 with acute or convalescent COVID-19. Each CDR3 is given with its conserved first and last residue. A D gene is named only where the DNA matches it firmly. Where a row states a size, it is once, few, many or the class of an expanded clone; other rows omit it.

j_call clone_size d_call v_call cdr3_aa cdr3_nt
TRBJ1-6 . TRBD1 TRBV24-1 CAGARRTGWEIDSPLHF TGTGCCGGAGCTCGAAGGACAGGGTGGGAAATTGATTCACCCCTCCACTTT
TRBJ2-7 . TRBD2 TRBV28 CASRAGGMVEQYF TGTGCCAGCAGGGCGGGGGGGATGGTAGAGCAGTACTTC
TRBJ1-5 . . TRBV30 CAWGMGRDQPQHF TGTGCCTGGGGTATGGGCCGAGATCAGCCCCAGCATTTT
TRBJ2-1 . . TRBV5-1 CASIRSGAGYNEQFF TGCGCCAGCATTCGCAGCGGAGCTGGATACAATGAGCAGTTCTTC
TRBJ2-1 . . TRBV6-5 CASIPGRWSYNEQFF TGTGCCAGCATCCCAGGGAGGTGGTCCTACAATGAGCAGTTCTTC
TRBJ1-1 . . TRBV5-4 CASSLPPSPGGGTEAFF TGTGCCAGCAGCTTGCCCCCAAGCCCGGGGGGGGGCACTGAAGCTTTCTTT
TRBJ2-7 . TRBD2 TRBV18 CASSPAGGPYEQYF TGTGCCAGCTCACCGGCGGGGGGGCCCTACGAGCAGTACTTC
TRBJ2-3 . . TRBV18 CASSSAGNEATQYF TGTGCCAGCTCCTCCGCCGGGAACGAGGCTACGCAGTATTTT
TRBJ1-1 . . TRBV7-9 CASSLVGGLAEAFF TGTGCCAGCAGCTTAGTAGGGGGTCTCGCTGAAGCTTTCTTT
TRBJ2-7 once . TRBV21-1 CASSESGKTGLEQYF TGTGCCAGCAGCGAGTCCGGGAAGACCGGGTTAGAGCAGTACTTC
TRBJ1-2 . TRBD1 TRBV19 CASSIGQGDAYGYTF TGTGCCAGTAGTATCGGGCAGGGGGACGCCTATGGCTACACCTTC
TRBJ2-7 once TRBD2 TRBV15 CATSRDTQRGSYEQYF TGTGCCACCAGCAGAGATACCCAGCGGGGCTCCTACGAGCAGTACTTC
TRBJ2-5 few . TRBV2 CASSEAEDLTQYF TGTGCCAGCAGTGAAGCAGAGGACTTAACCCAGTACTTC
TRBJ2-3 . TRBD2 TRBV2 CASSRGTSGPTATDTQYF TGTGCCAGCAGTAGGGGGACTAGCGGGCCTACAGCCACAGATACGCAGTATTTT
TRBJ1-1 . . TRBV27 CASGGYTEAFF TGTGCCAGCGGAGGATACACTGAAGCTTTCTTT
TRBJ1-1 few . TRBV5-1 CASSLEQANTEAFF TGCGCCAGCAGCTTGGAACAGGCGAACACTGAAGCTTTCTTT
TRBJ2-2 . . TRBV5-1 CASSLATSSGELFF TGCGCCAGCAGCTTGGCCACGAGTTCCGGGGAGCTGTTTTTT
TRBJ2-7 . TRBD2 TRBV10-3 CAITPGGGYEQYF TGTGCCATCACGCCGGGGGGGGGCTACGAGCAGTACTTC
TRBJ1-5 . . TRBV3-1/TRBV3-2 CASSPTGNQPQHF TGTGCCAGCAGCCCAACAGGGAATCAGCCCCAGCATTTT
TRBJ1-2 . TRBD1 TRBV3-1/TRBV3-2 CASSGGQINYGYTF TGTGCCAGCAGCGGGGGACAGATAAACTATGGCTACACCTTC
TRBJ1-6 . TRBD1 TRBV5-1 CASSLTGTGYNSPLHF TGCGCCAGCAGCCTGACCGGGACAGGCTACAATTCACCCCTCCACTTT
TRBJ1-1 . TRBD1 TRBV2 CASSTQGMGNTEAFF TGTGCCAGCAGTACACAGGGGATGGGGAACACTGAAGCTTTCTTT
TRBJ2-1 . TRBD2 TRBV7-2 CASSLGGLAAYNEQFF TGTGCCAGCAGCTTAGGCGGACTAGCGGCCTACAATGAGCAGTTCTTC